This T cell receptor beta chain was found in a study of early T cells in non-severe SARS-CoV-2 infection (dated by TCRdb to the early 2020s). Looking at the study overall: Because TCR sequencing was done on bulk RNA from unsorted whole blood, the alpha and beta chains could not be paired.

A case-control design nested within a healthcare worker cohort in London, UK, was used, with weekly nasopharyngeal swab PCR tests and blood sampling performed. Healthcare workers were enrolled in the week of the UK lockdown, from 23 to 31 March 2020, and were followed every week for up to roughly 15 weeks. Receptor amplification or capture employed 5' RACE. Sequencing was carried out with a NextSeq 500. Unique molecular identifiers were attached to individual cDNA molecules in the TCR library protocol so that sequencing error and PCR bias could be corrected. Both TCR alpha and beta chains were sequenced, and tight co-correlation was observed between alpha and beta sequence abundances in each sample. On the authors' methods: Decombinator V4 was used to perform V gene, J gene and CDR3 annotation of TCR sequences. TCRs were defined as expanded if a significant change between any two time points was detected under a Poisson model with p below 0.0001. TCR abundances were normalised to the total number of TCRs sequenced in each sample and reported as counts per million. MAIT TCRs were defined by TRAV1-2 paired with TRAJ12, TRAJ20 or TRAJ33, and iNKT TCRs by TRAV10 paired with TRAJ18. VDJdb, accessed on 1 November 2021, was searched for TCRs annotated for CMV, EBV and SARS-CoV-2, and TCRs annotated for more than one antigen were excluded. The public reads were quality trimmed at Q25 with fastp and then assembled into clones with MiXCR by TCRdb, keeping productive beta chains. CDR3 protein sequences are deduplicated, and each keeps its most common genes and DNA. TCRdb assigned the V and J calls; the authors' analysis was not used. The sample yields some 29,000 distinct CDR3 sequences; about 6.1% were counted once. The top ten clones comprise almost 6% of the sample.

As to this clonotype: Its antigen has not been determined. Per-base quality was not reported, and no clone a single base away is much larger than it.

The study at large found these results: VDJdb matching was skewed toward anti-spike CD8 responses, so virus-specific expansions were likely underestimated and private and CD4 specificities were missed.

Trimming takes 4 bases off V and 5 bases off J; junction bases not matched to a gene: 9. Counted from cysteine to phenylalanine, this CDR3 has 15 amino acids. The read is trimmed to its CDR3 DNA, 45 bases read in frame from base 1. As encoded in the germline V gene, CDR1 is SGDLS while CDR2 is YYNGEE. Sequenced sample: whole blood. The clonotype was recovered from an adult who was a healthcare worker with PCR-confirmed SARS-CoV-2 infection or an uninfected control (not recorded which). The chain employs TRBV9 and TRBJ2-5, with 9 junctional bases fitting TRBD1. The sequenced DNA is TGTGCCAGCAGCCCTGGGACAGGGCGTACGGAGACCCAGTACTTC. Its protein is CASSPGTGRTETQYF.